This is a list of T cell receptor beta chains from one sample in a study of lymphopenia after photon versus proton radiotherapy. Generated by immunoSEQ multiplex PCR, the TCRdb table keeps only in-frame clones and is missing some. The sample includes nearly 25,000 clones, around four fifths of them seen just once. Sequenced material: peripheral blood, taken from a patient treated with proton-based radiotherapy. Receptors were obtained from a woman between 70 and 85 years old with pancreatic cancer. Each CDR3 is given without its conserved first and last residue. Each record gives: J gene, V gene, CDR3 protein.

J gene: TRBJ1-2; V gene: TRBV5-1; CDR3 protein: ASSLEGQAGYGYT
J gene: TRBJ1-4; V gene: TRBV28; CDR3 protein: AVRDLLLPTNEKLF
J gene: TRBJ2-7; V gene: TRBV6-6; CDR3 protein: ASSSSDEQY
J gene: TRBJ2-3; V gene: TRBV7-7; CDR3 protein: ASSLGGNTDTQY
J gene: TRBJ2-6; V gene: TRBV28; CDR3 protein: ASRVPSGANVLT
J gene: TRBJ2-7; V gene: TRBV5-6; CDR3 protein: ASSFRGTEVSYEQY
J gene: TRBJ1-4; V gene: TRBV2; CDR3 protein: ASSEMAGNEKLF
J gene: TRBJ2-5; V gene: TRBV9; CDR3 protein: ASSGEGETQY
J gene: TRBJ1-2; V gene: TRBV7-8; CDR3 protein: ASSSGQGARYGYT
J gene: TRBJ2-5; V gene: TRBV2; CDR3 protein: ASSGSGARQETQY
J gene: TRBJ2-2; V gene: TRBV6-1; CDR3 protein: ASSERLGPGELF
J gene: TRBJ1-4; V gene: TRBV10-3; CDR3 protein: AISARENEKLF
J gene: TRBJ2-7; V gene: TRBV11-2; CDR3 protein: ASSLFYEQY
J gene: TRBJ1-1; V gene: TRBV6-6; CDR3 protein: ASSYQDRTSEAF
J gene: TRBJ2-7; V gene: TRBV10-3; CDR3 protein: AIGAASYEQY
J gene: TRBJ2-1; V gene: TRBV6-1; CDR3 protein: ASSASIRDRDNEQF
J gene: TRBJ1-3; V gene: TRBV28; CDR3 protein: ASSLQRPGGGNTIY
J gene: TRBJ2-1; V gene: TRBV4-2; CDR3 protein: ASSQEPRGRGLDNEQF
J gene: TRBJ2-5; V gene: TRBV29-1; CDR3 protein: SVVGGGGETQY
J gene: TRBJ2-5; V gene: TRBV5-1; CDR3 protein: ASSLGPGGSSETQY
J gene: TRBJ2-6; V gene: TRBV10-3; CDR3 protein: ATGGSGANVLT
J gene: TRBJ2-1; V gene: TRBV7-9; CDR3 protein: ASSFVAGGQNEQF
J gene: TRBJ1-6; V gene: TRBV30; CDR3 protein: AWSVGNSPLH
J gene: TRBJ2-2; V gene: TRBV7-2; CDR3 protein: ASSSGGLGTGELF
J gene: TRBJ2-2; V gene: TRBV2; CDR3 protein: ASSGRANTGELF
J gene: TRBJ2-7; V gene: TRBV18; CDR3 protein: ASSPGTGRAEQY
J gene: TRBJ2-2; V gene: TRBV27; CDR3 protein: ASSSIWTSGRASGELF
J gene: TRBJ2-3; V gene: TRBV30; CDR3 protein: AWSVRQGVGTDTQY
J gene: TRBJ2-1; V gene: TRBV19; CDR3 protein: ATTRDRVTSGDYNEQF
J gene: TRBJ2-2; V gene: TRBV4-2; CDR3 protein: ASSQVSGKGSGELF
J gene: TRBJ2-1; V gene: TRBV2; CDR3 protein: ASSDRGRGNEQF
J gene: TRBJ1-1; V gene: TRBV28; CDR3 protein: ASSYPGQVRTEAF